This TCR beta chain was recovered during a study of blood T cell repertoires in COVID-19. Study as a whole: The study drew acute and convalescent COVID-19 samples from the United States, Italy and Spain.

The data were produced by immunoSEQ multiplex PCR, yet TCRdb's version contains in-frame clones alone and is incomplete. The sample holds almost 70,000 clones, 70% to 90% seen once. The CDR3 sequence is 18 residues long. CDR1 and CDR2 (germline): SGHRS, YFSETQ. Trimming took 4 bases from V and 4 from J; bases not matched to a gene: 12. The TCR was taken from a woman aged 70-85 years with acute or convalescent COVID-19. This rearrangement joins TRBV5-1 to TRBJ2-2, with 11 bases lining up with TRBD2. Material for sequencing was peripheral blood. The CDR3 protein is CASSPSGGSPRGTGELFF. The CDR3 DNA follows: TGCGCCAGCAGCCCTAGCGGGGGGTCTCCTCGGGGCACCGGGGAGCTGTTTTTT. Variable domain in full (rest from reference TRBV5-1 and TRBJ2-2): KAGVTQTPRYLIKTRGQQVTLSCSPISGHRSVSWYQQTPGQGLQFLFEYFSETQRNKGNFPGRFSGRQFSNSRSEMNVSTLELGDSALYLCASSPSGGSPRGTGELFFGEGSRLTVL.